This TCR beta chain was captured by sequencing in a study of control samples from healthy donors and cancer patients. Clones were read by immunoSEQ multiplex PCR, and TCRdb kept only the in-frame ones, dropping some. The sample includes about 77,000 clones, roughly 92% of them seen just once. Per the germline V gene, CDR1 is KGHDR and CDR2 is SFDVKD. CDR3 length equals 17 residues. V shed 2 bases, J shed 4 bases, and the junction held 8 bases outside the gene matches. This sequence originates from a woman aged 55 to 70 in good health. Sequenced sample: blood. V usage is TRBV24-1 and J usage is TRBJ2-1; 9 bases fit TRBD2. The CDR3, as DNA: TGTGCCACCAGTGATTCGCCAGGGGCGGGAGGGTACAATGAGCAGTTCTTC. Amino acid sequence: CATSDSPGAGGYNEQFF.